What follows are 2 T cell receptor beta chains derived from one specimen sequenced in a study of blood T cells in healthy people across ages (dated by TCRdb to 2013 to 2016). The receptor library was made with 5' RACE. This sample was sequenced with an Illumina HiSeq 2500. A second about 7 to 12 cycle PCR used a sample-barcoded 5' primer and a J-beta primer mix. TCRdb's own reprocessing of the public reads used fastp at Q25 and MiXCR and kept productive beta chains. Each CDR3 protein appears once, grouped with its most common genes and DNA. The sample table holds about 780,000 distinct CDR3 sequences, of which more than 25% were seen once. The ten largest make up about 2.9% of the sample. Another study also made use of these data, one on T cells of mothers and their children.

The specimen sequenced was blood. The receptors come from a boy aged 10-17 years in good health.

This clonotype was seen a few times. This sequence joins TRBV6-5 and TRBJ1-1, with 8 bases identical to TRBD1. The germline gives CDR1 MNHEY, CDR2 SVGAGI. The CDR3 runs 16 residues. J gave up 10 bases and V 0 bases, and 13 bases lay outside the gene matches. CDR3 nucleotide sequence: TGTGCCAGCAGTTACTCATTGGCAGGGGGCGCGTACGGAGCTTTCTTT. Protein sequence: CASSYSLAGGAYGAFF.

The chain combines TRBV3-1 with TRBJ2-5; D might be TRBD2 (5 bases). This CDR3 spans 14 amino acids. Germline CDR1 and CDR2: LGHDT and YNNKEL (reference sequence). Between the trimmed V and J ends, which lost 3 bases and 1 base, there was a span of 9 bases. Here the CDR3 DNA reads TGTGCCAGCAGCCACGCGGACTTCCAAGAGACCCAGTACTTC. Its translation is CASSHADFQETQYF.